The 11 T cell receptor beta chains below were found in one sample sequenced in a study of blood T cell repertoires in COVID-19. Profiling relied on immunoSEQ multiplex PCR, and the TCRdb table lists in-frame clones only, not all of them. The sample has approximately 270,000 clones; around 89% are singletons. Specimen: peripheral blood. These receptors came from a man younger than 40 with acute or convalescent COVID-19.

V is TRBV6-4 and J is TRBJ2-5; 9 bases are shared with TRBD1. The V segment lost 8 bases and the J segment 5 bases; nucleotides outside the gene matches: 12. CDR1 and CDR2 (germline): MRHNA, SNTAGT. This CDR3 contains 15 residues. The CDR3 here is CASGYIRQGEETQYF. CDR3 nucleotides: TGTGCCAGCGGATACATCAGACAGGGGGAGGAGACCCAGTACTTC.

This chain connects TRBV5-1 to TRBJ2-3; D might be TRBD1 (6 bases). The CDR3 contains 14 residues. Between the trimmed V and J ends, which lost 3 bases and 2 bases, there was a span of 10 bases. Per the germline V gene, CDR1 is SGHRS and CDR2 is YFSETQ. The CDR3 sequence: CASSSGQATDTQYF. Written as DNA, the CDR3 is TGCGCCAGCAGCTCGGGACAAGCCACAGATACGCAGTATTTT.

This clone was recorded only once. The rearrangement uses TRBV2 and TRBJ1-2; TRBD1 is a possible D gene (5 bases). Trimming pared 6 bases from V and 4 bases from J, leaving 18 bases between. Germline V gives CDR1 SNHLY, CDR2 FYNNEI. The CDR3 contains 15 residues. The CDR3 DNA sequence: TGTGCCAGCAGGGCGGGACGCGACCCCGTCTATGGCTACACCTTC. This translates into CASRAGRDPVYGYTF.

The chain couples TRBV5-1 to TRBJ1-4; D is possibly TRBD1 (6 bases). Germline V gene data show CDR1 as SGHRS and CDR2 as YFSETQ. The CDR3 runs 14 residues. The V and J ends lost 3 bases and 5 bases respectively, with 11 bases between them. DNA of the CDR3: TGCGCCAGCAGCTCCCGGGACATAAATGAAAAACTGTTTTTT. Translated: CASSSRDINEKLFF. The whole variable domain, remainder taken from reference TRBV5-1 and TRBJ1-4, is KAGVTQTPRYLIKTRGQQVTLSCSPISGHRSVSWYQQTPGQGLQFLFEYFSETQRNKGNFPGRFSGRQFSNSRSEMNVSTLELGDSALYLCASSSRDINEKLFFGSGTQLSVL.

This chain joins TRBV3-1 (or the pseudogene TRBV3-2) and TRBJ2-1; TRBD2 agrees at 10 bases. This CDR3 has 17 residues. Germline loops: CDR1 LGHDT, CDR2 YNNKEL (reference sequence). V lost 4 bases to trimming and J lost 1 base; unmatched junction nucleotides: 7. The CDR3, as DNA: TGTGCCAGCAGCCTACACTTAGCGGGGGGTTCCTACAATGAGCAGTTCTTC. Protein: CASSLHLAGGSYNEQFF.

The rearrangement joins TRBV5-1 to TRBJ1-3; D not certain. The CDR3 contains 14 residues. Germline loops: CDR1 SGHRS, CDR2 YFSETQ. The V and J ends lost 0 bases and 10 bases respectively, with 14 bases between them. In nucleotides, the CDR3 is TGCGCCAGCAGCTTGGGTCCCGGGGTAGATACCATATATTTT. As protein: CASSLGPGVDTIYF.

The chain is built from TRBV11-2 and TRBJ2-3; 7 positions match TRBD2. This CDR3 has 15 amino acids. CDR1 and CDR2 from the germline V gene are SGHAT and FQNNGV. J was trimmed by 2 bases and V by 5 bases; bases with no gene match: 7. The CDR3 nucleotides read TGTGCCAGCAGCAGCCCTAGCGGATACACAGATACGCAGTATTTT. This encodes CASSSPSGYTDTQYF.

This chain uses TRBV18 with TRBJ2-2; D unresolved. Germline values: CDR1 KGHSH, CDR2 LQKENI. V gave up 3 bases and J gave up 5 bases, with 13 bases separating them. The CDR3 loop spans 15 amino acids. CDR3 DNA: TGTGCCAGCTCACCCCTTAACACAGTGACCGGGGAGCTGTTTTTT. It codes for CASSPLNTVTGELFF.

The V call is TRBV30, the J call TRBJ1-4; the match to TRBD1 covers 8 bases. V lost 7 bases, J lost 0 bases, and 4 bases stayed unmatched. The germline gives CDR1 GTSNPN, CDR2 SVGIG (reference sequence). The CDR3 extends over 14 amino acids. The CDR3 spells CASSGGATNEKLFF. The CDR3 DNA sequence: TGTGCCTCGTCAGGGGGCGCAACTAATGAAAAACTGTTTTTT.

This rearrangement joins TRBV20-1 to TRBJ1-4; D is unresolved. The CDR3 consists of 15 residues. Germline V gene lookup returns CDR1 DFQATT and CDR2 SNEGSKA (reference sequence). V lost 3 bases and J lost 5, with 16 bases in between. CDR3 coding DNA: TGCAGTGCTAGTAGTGGGTGGCGGCCAAATGAAAAACTGTTTTTT. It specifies CSASSGWRPNEKLFF.

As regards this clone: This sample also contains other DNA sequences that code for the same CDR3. The CDR3 reads CASSQELAGDQETQYF. The CDR3 DNA sequence: TGTGCCAGCAGCCAAGAACTAGCGGGAGACCAAGAGACCCAGTACTTC. The chain links TRBV3-1 (or the pseudogene TRBV3-2) to TRBJ2-5; 11 bases are a match to TRBD2. The CDR3 extends over 16 amino acids. V dropped 0 bases and J dropped 0; count of bases not matched to a gene: 0. Germline V gene sequence: CDR1 LGHDT, CDR2 YNNKEL (reference sequence).